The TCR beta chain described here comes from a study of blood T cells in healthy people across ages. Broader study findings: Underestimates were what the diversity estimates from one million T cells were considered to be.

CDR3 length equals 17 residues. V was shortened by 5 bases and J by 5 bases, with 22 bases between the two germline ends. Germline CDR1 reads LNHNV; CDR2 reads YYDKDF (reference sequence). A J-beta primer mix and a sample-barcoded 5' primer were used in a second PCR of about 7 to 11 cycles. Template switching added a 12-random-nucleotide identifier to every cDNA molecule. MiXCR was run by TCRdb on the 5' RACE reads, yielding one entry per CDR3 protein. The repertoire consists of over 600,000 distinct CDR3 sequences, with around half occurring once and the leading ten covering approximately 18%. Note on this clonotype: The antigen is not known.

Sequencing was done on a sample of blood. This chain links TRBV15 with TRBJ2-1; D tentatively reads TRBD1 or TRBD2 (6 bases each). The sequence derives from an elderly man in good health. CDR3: CATSPRGGLGPNNEQFF. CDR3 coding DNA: TGTGCCACCAGCCCAAGAGGGGGGCTCGGACCCAACAATGAGCAGTTCTTC.